The 23 T cell receptor beta chains reported below all come from one sample, sequenced in a study of blood T cells in healthy people across ages. Alongside a J-beta primer mix, a sample-barcoded 5' primer served in a second PCR lasting about 6 to 12 cycles. Using its own MiXCR run on the 5' RACE reads, TCRdb lists one record per CDR3 protein. Of approximately 780,000 distinct CDR3 sequences in the sample, around a quarter were seen once. These records were also assigned to another study, of T cells of mothers and their children.

Input material: blood. These receptors all come from a boy under 18 in good health.

The chain recombines TRBV11-2 with TRBJ2-5, with 8 bases that match TRBD2. Germline trimming cut 3 bases from V and 4 bases from J; bases unmatched to any gene: 13. The CDR3 spans 17 residues. The germline V gene encodes CDR1 SGHAT and CDR2 FQNNGV. CDR3 in amino acids: CASSFTIPGTRGETQYF. The CDR3 DNA reads TGTGCCAGCAGCTTCACCATCCCTGGGACTAGGGGAGAGACCCAGTACTTC.

There are a few counts of this clonotype. The chain links TRBV10-3 to TRBJ2-1; D uncertain. The V gene's germline CDR1 is ENHRY and CDR2 SYGVKD. The CDR3 extends over 12 amino acids. V gave up 2 bases and J gave up 5 bases, with 4 bases separating them. CDR3 protein: CAISEVDNEQFF. In DNA form, the CDR3 reads TGTGCCATCAGTGAGGTGGACAATGAGCAGTTCTTC.

The V gene is TRBV7-9, the J gene TRBJ2-4; the D gene could be TRBD1 or TRBD2 (5 bases each). This CDR3 region has 14 residues. Between the trimmed V and J ends, which lost 1 base and 8 bases, there was a span of 12 bases. Germline V CDR1 and CDR2: SEHNR, FQNEAQ (reference sequence). In DNA form, the CDR3 reads TGTGCCAGCAGCTTAGACGGGGCTCGGGACATTCAGTACTTC. It translates to CASSLDGARDIQYF.

A few counts support this clonotype. The rearrangement uses TRBV20-1 and TRBJ1-2; 7 bases fit TRBD1. The CDR3 extends over 15 amino acids. Germline V lookup: CDR1 DFQATT, CDR2 SNEGSKA (reference sequence). The junction had 11 bases not matched to a gene; V was cut back by 5 bases and J by 2 bases. The CDR3 is CSAGGWAGGNYGYTF. The CDR3 nucleotides read TGCAGTGCTGGGGGGTGGGCAGGGGGAAACTATGGCTACACCTTC.

The V call is TRBV29-1, the J call TRBJ2-1; perhaps TRBD1 as D (6 bases). Germline V gene data show CDR1 as SQVTM and CDR2 as ANQGSEA. V dropped 4 bases and J dropped 4 bases, with 17 bases sitting between them. This CDR3 spans 15 amino acids. The CDR3: CSVGEGTSLYNEQFF. The CDR3 DNA sequence: TGCAGCGTTGGCGAGGGGACATCCTTATACAATGAGCAGTTCTTC.

The rearrangement uses TRBV10-3 and TRBJ2-5; the match to TRBD1 covers 8 bases. The CDR3 extends over 12 amino acids. V dropped 11 bases and J dropped 2; count of bases not matched to a gene: 4. Germline CDR1 ENHRY, CDR2 SYGVKD. CDR3 DNA sequence: TGTGCCGCCGGGACAGGACAAGAGACCCAGTACTTC. This gives the protein CAAGTGQETQYF.

The chain joins TRBV11-2 to TRBJ2-6, with 13 bases aligning to TRBD2. The CDR3 has 20 amino acids. The V and J ends lost 1 base and 2 bases, in that order; junction bases with no gene match: 8. Germline-derived CDR1 and CDR2 are SGHAT and FQNNGV. CDR3 bases: TGTGCCAGCAGCTTAGGTGGTCGACTAGCGGGGGGCCCTGGGGCCAACGTCCTGACTTTC. Residues: CASSLGGRLAGGPGANVLTF. Full variable domain (remainder filled in from reference TRBV11-2 and TRBJ2-6): EAGVAQSPRYKIIEKRQSVAFWCNPISGHATLYWYQQILGQGPKLLIQFQNNGVVDDSQLPKDRFSAERLKGVDSTLKIQPAKLEDSAVYLCASSLGGRLAGGPGANVLTFGAGSRLTVL.

This sequence joins TRBV15 and TRBJ2-3; possible D gene TRBD2, 6 bases. Looked up from germline, CDR1 is LNHNV and CDR2 is YYDKDF (reference sequence). Trimming removed 0 bases from V and 4 bases from J, with 8 bases in between. This CDR3 is built from 14 residues. The CDR3 is CATSRDWGADTQYF. The CDR3 DNA sequence: TGTGCCACCAGCAGAGATTGGGGGGCAGATACGCAGTATTTT.

The chain recombines TRBV10-2 with TRBJ2-1; possibly TRBD2 for D (6 bases). V lost 7 bases and J lost 4, with 17 bases in between. Germline-derived CDR1 and CDR2 are WSHSY and SAAADI. This CDR3 comprises 15 residues. This CDR3 reads CASNTPDGGYNEQFF. The CDR3 coding sequence is TGCGCCAGCAATACTCCGGACGGAGGGTACAATGAGCAGTTCTTC.

The gene calls are TRBV6-2 or TRBV6-3 and TRBJ2-5, with TRBD2 matching over 9 bases. The J segment lost 4 bases and the V segment lost 8 bases, leaving 8 bases of the junction unmatched. There are 14 residues in the CDR3. Germline V gives CDR1 MNHEY, CDR2 SVGEGT. The chain's CDR3 is CASGGGGLRETQYF. The CDR3 DNA is TGTGCCAGCGGCGGGGGGGGCCTCCGAGAGACCCAGTACTTC.

The gene calls are TRBV29-1 and TRBJ1-4; D is uncertain. V lost 7 bases to trimming and J lost 7 bases, with 13 bases between them. The CDR3 is 12 residues long. The V gene's germline CDR1 is SQVTM and CDR2 ANQGSEA. CDR3 sequence: CSASYYGEKLFF. CDR3 coding DNA: TGCAGCGCCAGTTACTACGGTGAAAAACTGTTTTTT.

This clonotype was counted between two and nine times. The V call is TRBV15, the J call TRBJ2-7; the D call may be TRBD1 or TRBD2 (5 bases each). Germline V gene sequence: CDR1 LNHNV, CDR2 YYDKDF (reference sequence). The CDR3 covers 16 residues. V lost 0 bases, J lost 2 bases, and 14 bases lay in between. The DNA of the CDR3 is TGTGCCACCAGCAGAGATCCGGCAGGGAGAACCTACGAGCAGTACTTC. As protein: CATSRDPAGRTYEQYF.

The V gene is TRBV4-1, the J gene TRBJ1-1; D might be TRBD1 (6 bases). Germline V gives CDR1 MGHRA, CDR2 YSYEKL. Trimming shortened V by 6 bases and J by 0 bases, and 17 bases separated the two germline ends. CDR3 size: 16 residues. CDR3 sequence (DNA): TGCGCCAGCAGACCAACCCCCGGGACATTGAACACTGAAGCTTTCTTT. This codes for CASRPTPGTLNTEAFF.

This clonotype was counted a few times. The chain employs TRBV6-5 and TRBJ1-1; D is undetermined. Germline lookup yields CDR1 MNHEY and CDR2 SVGAGI. Trimming took off 0 bases at V and 6 bases at J, with 11 bases between the two ends. The CDR3 runs 14 residues. In DNA, the CDR3 is TGTGCCAGCAGTTACTCCGCGGGTGGCCCTGAAGCTTTCTTT. Protein: CASSYSAGGPEAFF.

V is TRBV7-9 and J is TRBJ1-2; possible D gene TRBD1, 6 bases. Germline values: CDR1 SEHNR, CDR2 FQNEAQ (reference sequence). This CDR3 is 18 amino acids long. V was cut by 2 bases and J by 5 bases, with 24 bases left in between. CDR3 loop: CASSLWAPMGGELYGYTF. For the CDR3, the DNA is TGTGCCAGCAGCTTATGGGCCCCTATGGGGGGCGAGTTGTATGGCTACACCTTC.

This chain connects TRBV9 to TRBJ2-7, with 7 nucleotides matching TRBD2. From germline, CDR1 is SGDLS and CDR2 YYNGEE. With 0 bases clipped from V and 2 bases from J, the junction kept 5 bases outside the gene matches. This CDR3 has 15 amino acids. The CDR3 loop reads CASSVVPSGAYEQYF. As DNA, the CDR3 is TGTGCCAGCAGCGTAGTGCCTAGCGGTGCCTACGAGCAGTACTTC.

This clonotype was seen only a few times. The chain combines TRBV5-1 with TRBJ2-5; D is uncertain. This CDR3 is built from 14 residues. The germline V gene has CDR1 SGHRS and CDR2 YFSETQ. V was trimmed by 2 bases and J by 0 bases, leaving 8 bases between them. The CDR3 is CASSFGRNQETQYF. The CDR3 coding sequence is TGCGCCAGCAGCTTTGGACGGAACCAAGAGACCCAGTACTTC.

This clonotype occurred many times. One end of the junction is discordant with germline, which a read error may explain. The chain employs TRBV5-1 and TRBJ2-5, with D possibly TRBD2 on 5 matching bases. Germline CDR1 and CDR2: SGHRS and YFSETQ. CDR3 size: 10 residues. The chain's CDR3 is CASGGETQYF. CDR3 coding DNA: TGTGCCAGCGGCGGGGAGACCCAGTACTTC.

This clonotype was detected a few times. The rearrangement uses TRBV27 and TRBJ2-5; D is possibly TRBD1 (6 bases). The J call is uncertain, as TRBJ2-1 better fits the DNA end. CDR1 is MNHEY and CDR2 is SMNVEV in the germline V gene (reference sequence). This CDR3 has 14 residues. CDR3 sequence reads: CASSPTGRYNEQFF. DNA of the CDR3: TGTGCCAGCAGTCCTACAGGGCGCTACAATGAGCAGTTCTTC.

The chain has TRBV5-1 and TRBJ1-2; 10 nucleotides line up with TRBD1. J was trimmed by 8 bases and V by 4 bases; bases with no gene match: 11. This CDR3 is 15 amino acids long. Germline assignment: CDR1 SGHRS and CDR2 YFSETQ. Here the CDR3 DNA reads TGCGCCAGCAGCCCTCCGACAGGGGGCGGAGAAGGCTACACCTTC. Encoded protein: CASSPPTGGGEGYTF.

The V and J genes are TRBV20-1 and TRBJ2-5, with D tentatively TRBD1 or TRBD2 (5 bases each). Trimming stripped 3 bases from V and 4 bases from J, with 12 bases between. CDR3 size: 13 residues. The germline V gene encodes CDR1 DFQATT and CDR2 SNEGSKA (reference sequence). Written as DNA, the CDR3 is TGCAGTGCTAGGAGGGGTCAGGGAGAGACCCAGTACTTC. Protein product: CSARRGQGETQYF.

V usage is TRBV7-9 and J usage is TRBJ1-1; the D is unclear. The CDR3 runs 14 residues. The germline V gene has CDR1 SEHNR and CDR2 FQNEAQ (reference sequence). V lost 0 bases to trimming and J lost 5 bases, with 10 bases between them. In nucleotides, the CDR3 is TGTGCCAGCAGCTTAGCATTAGGGCGGACTGAAGCTTTCTTT. Translating it yields CASSLALGRTEAFF.

This clonotype was counted only a few times. The chain combines TRBV10-1 with TRBJ2-5; D tentatively reads TRBD1 or TRBD2 (5 bases each). Trimming stripped 0 bases from V and 0 bases from J, with 8 bases between. Germline V gives CDR1 WNHNN, CDR2 SYGVQD (reference sequence). This CDR3 spans 15 amino acids. The CDR3 loop reads CASSESGVNQETQYF. In nucleotides, the CDR3 is TGCGCCAGCAGTGAGTCGGGGGTGAACCAAGAGACCCAGTACTTC.